The 3 T cell receptor beta chains below all came from one sample that was sequenced in a study of molecular identifiers for immune sequencing clone quantification (dated by TCRdb to 2017 to 2018). Library prep was done by PCR. Sequencer: Illumina HiSeq 4000. TCRdb itself trimmed the public reads at Q25 with fastp, ran MiXCR and retained productive beta chains. For every CDR3 protein sequence, its rows merge into one entry that carries the most common genes and DNA. For this sample there are about 640,000 distinct CDR3 sequences; 20% appear just once. The ten largest clones capture under 0.95% of the sample. Sequencing was carried out using naive CD8+ T cells from blood, with Jurkat cell RNA spiked in. The cell subset or site label, as the study defines it: FACS-sorted CD8+CD4-CCR7+CD45RA+ naive T cells. These receptors were collected from a human donor in good health. Some libraries in this study had Jurkat cell RNA spiked in.

Concerning this clonotype itself: This sequence may be a read error, since a much larger clone differs from it by one base. The chain joins TRBV14 to TRBJ2-7, with TRBD2 matching over 13 bases. Losses at the gene ends were 1 base for V and 5 bases for J; bases not matched to a gene: 5. This CDR3 has 16 amino acids. Germline V CDR1 and CDR2: SGHDN, FVKESK. CDR3 bases: TGTGCCAGCAGCCAAGTGGGGACTAGCGGGATCCACGAGCAGTACTTC. Translating it yields CASSQVGTSGIHEQYF. Looking up the rest from reference TRBV14 and TRBJ2-7 gives the full variable domain: EAGVTQFPSHSVIEKGQTVTLRCDPISGHDNLYWYRRVMGKEIKFLLHFVKESKQDESGMPNNRFLAERTGGTYSTLKVQPAELEDSGVYFCASSQVGTSGIHEQYFGPGTRLTVT.

This clonotype came up many times. The chain is built from TRBV7-6 and TRBJ2-3, with TRBD2 matching over 8 bases. CDR1 is SGHVS, CDR2 FNYEAQ, per germline. The CDR3 is 16 amino acids. V gave up 1 base and J gave up 0 bases; unmatched junction bases: 3. The CDR3 is CASSLGVAGSTDTQYF. CDR3 nucleotide sequence: TGTGCCAGCAGCTTAGGTGTAGCGGGAAGCACAGATACGCAGTATTTT.

In this sample, this clonotype turned up many times. The chain employs TRBV19 and TRBJ1-5; maybe TRBD1 (5 bases). Looked up from germline, CDR1 is LNHDA and CDR2 is SQIVND (reference sequence). The CDR3 extends over 15 amino acids. V was pared by 2 bases and J by 3 bases, with 11 bases between. This chain's CDR3 is CASSIRDGFNQPQHF. In DNA, the CDR3 is TGTGCCAGTAGTATAAGGGACGGCTTCAATCAGCCCCAGCATTTT.